A single sample is the source of the 27 T cell receptor beta chains below, sequenced in a study of control samples from healthy donors and cancer patients. TCRdb's table, derived via immunoSEQ multiplex PCR, lists solely in-frame clones and lacks some. This sample carries 260,000 or so clones, over 75% of them seen once, and the ten largest clones take approximately 12%. The source material was PBMCs. The receptors originated from a woman in her sixties or seventies with lung cancer.

Comments on this clone: Additional DNA sequences in this sample encode the identical CDR3. The chain joins TRBV6-2 or TRBV6-3 to TRBJ2-5; D not certain. This CDR3 is built from 11 residues. Germline V gives CDR1 MNHEY, CDR2 SVGEGT. Trimming cost V 5 bases and J 5 bases, with 6 bases left between them. CDR3 DNA sequence: TGTGCCAGCAGTCCCGGGGAGACCCAGTACTTC. Amino acid sequence: CASSPGETQYF.

The gene calls are TRBV29-1 and TRBJ1-1; no definite D call. Deletions cut 5 bases from V and 6 bases from J, with 13 bases between. This CDR3 region has 12 residues. Germline CDR1 is SQVTM and CDR2 is ANQGSEA. CDR3 loop: CSVLDALPEAFF. Here the CDR3 DNA reads TGCAGCGTTCTAGACGCCTTACCTGAAGCTTTCTTT.

On this clone: Other DNA sequences in this specimen translate into the identical CDR3. This rearrangement joins TRBV9 to TRBJ2-2, with D tentatively TRBD2 (5 bases). The V gene's germline CDR1 is SGDLS and CDR2 YYNGEE. V lost 4 bases, J lost 1 base, and 8 bases lay in between. The CDR3 spans 14 residues. The CDR3 DNA is TGTGCCAGCAGCCTAGAGGGGAACACCGGGGAGCTGTTTTTT. It codes for CASSLEGNTGELFF.

Only one count was recorded for this clone. The chain uses TRBV4-1 and TRBJ2-7; no definite D call. Deletions cut 8 bases from V and 3 bases from J, with 14 bases between. From germline, CDR1 is MGHRA and CDR2 YSYEKL. The CDR3 consists of 13 residues. The CDR3 nucleotides are TGCGCCAGCGGACGGACGGAGATCTACGAGCAGTACTTC. It specifies CASGRTEIYEQYF.

V and J are TRBV4-1 and TRBJ2-1, with TRBD2 identical over 11 bases. CDR1 is MGHRA, CDR2 YSYEKL, per germline. CDR3 length: 16 amino acids. V shed 3 bases and J 6 bases; nucleotides not matched to a gene: 7. The CDR3 sequence is CASSQGASGGTNEQFF. DNA of the CDR3: TGCGCCAGCAGCCAGGGGGCTAGCGGGGGGACCAATGAGCAGTTCTTC.

The chain is built from TRBV3-1 (or the pseudogene TRBV3-2) and TRBJ1-4; 8 bases map to TRBD1. This CDR3 has 13 amino acids. CDR1 is LGHDT, CDR2 YNNKEL, per germline (reference sequence). V shed 6 bases, J shed 7 bases, and the junction held 4 bases outside the gene matches. CDR3: CASSRTGPEKLFF. CDR3 nucleotide sequence: TGTGCCAGCAGTCGGACAGGGCCTGAAAAACTGTTTTTT.

The rearrangement links TRBV5-4 to TRBJ2-7, with D perhaps matching TRBD1 (7 bases). This CDR3 has 14 amino acids. Trimming removed 0 bases from V and 3 bases from J, with 10 bases in between. The germline CDR1 and CDR2 sequences are SGHNT and YYREEE (reference sequence). CDR3 coding DNA: TGTGCCAGCAGCTTGGCAGGGGGGCACTACGAGCAGTACTTC. Its translation: CASSLAGGHYEQYF.

This chain uses TRBV6-2 or TRBV6-3 with TRBJ1-1; 8 bases match TRBD1. The germline V gene has CDR1 MNHEY and CDR2 SVGEGT. With 6 bases clipped from V and 4 bases from J, the junction kept 4 bases outside the gene matches. The CDR3 has 13 amino acids. CDR3 DNA: TGTGCCAGCAGCCCAGGGGGCCGCACTGAAGCTTTCTTT. This encodes CASSPGGRTEAFF.

V and J are TRBV7-2 and TRBJ2-1, with D perhaps matching TRBD1 or TRBD2 (7 bases each). V was trimmed by 5 bases and J by 7 bases, leaving 18 bases between them. Germline CDR1 is SGHTA and CDR2 is FQGNSA. The CDR3 has 15 residues. CDR3 DNA sequence: TGTGCCAGCAGCACGGGGGGACAGTTAAGGAATGAGCAGTTCTTC. Translating it yields CASSTGGQLRNEQFF.

This clone was detected only once. The chain couples TRBV6-5 to TRBJ2-1, with TRBD2 matching 9 bases. The CDR3 loop spans 13 amino acids. Germline CDR1 reads MNHEY; CDR2 reads SVGAGI. The V gene end was trimmed by 7 bases and the J gene end by 6 bases; junction bases not matched to a gene: 4. The CDR3 region is CASIRSGSNEQFF. The DNA for the CDR3 is TGTGCCAGCATCCGTAGCGGGAGCAATGAGCAGTTCTTC.

V is TRBV10-3 and J is TRBJ2-1; D may be TRBD1 (6 bases). CDR1 and CDR2 from the germline V gene are ENHRY and SYGVKD. The CDR3 extends over 14 amino acids. The germline V and J ends were trimmed by 2 bases and 9 bases, with 14 bases remaining between them. CDR3 sequence: CAISEPYRDIEQFF. The CDR3 nucleotides read TGTGCCATCAGTGAGCCGTACCGGGACATTGAGCAGTTCTTC.

The rearrangement uses TRBV2 and TRBJ2-7; D is possibly TRBD2 (5 bases). The V end was cut by 0 bases, the J end by 6 bases, with 9 bases between. CDR1 and CDR2 from the germline V gene are SNHLY and FYNNEI. CDR3 length equals 13 residues. The CDR3 region has the DNA TGTGCCAGCAGTGAAGCGCTAGGGAGCGAGCAGTACTTC. Its translation is CASSEALGSEQYF.

The chain combines TRBV3-1 (or the pseudogene TRBV3-2) with TRBJ1-4; tentative D call: TRBD1 (6 bases). Germline V gene data show CDR1 as LGHDT and CDR2 as YNNKEL (reference sequence). CDR3 length: 16 amino acids. V was clipped by 1 base and J by 0 bases, with 9 bases between them. The CDR3: CASSQGQVATNEKLFF. CDR3 nucleotide sequence: TGTGCCAGCAGCCAAGGACAGGTTGCAACTAATGAAAAACTGTTTTTT.

V is TRBV12-5 and J is TRBJ1-1; possibly TRBD1 for D (5 bases). Trimming cost V 5 bases and J 1 base, with 11 bases left between them. The CDR3 covers 14 residues. The V gene's germline CDR1 is LGHNT and CDR2 FRNRAP. The CDR3 sequence is CASGQPRENTEAFF. CDR3 DNA: TGTGCTAGTGGTCAGCCCAGGGAGAACACTGAAGCTTTCTTT.

The chain carries TRBV6-5 and TRBJ2-5, with 11 bases identical to TRBD2. Germline trimming cut 7 bases from V and 5 bases from J; bases unmatched to any gene: 9. Germline V lookup: CDR1 MNHEY, CDR2 SVGAGI. The CDR3 runs 15 residues. The CDR3 is CASTGSGTSGETQYF. DNA for the CDR3: TGTGCCAGCACCGGTTCCGGGACTAGCGGTGAGACCCAGTACTTC.

This clone was observed a handful of times. In DNA form, the CDR3 reads TGTGCCAGTAGCCCATCCAGGGGGCTCTATGGCTACACCTTC. Residues: CASSPSRGLYGYTF. The rearrangement joins TRBV19 to TRBJ1-2; 8 nucleotides align to TRBD1. V was clipped by 6 bases and J by 4 bases; unmatched bases: 7. Germline V gives CDR1 LNHDA, CDR2 SQIVND (reference sequence). The CDR3 sequence is 14 residues long.

The V and J genes are TRBV6-1 and TRBJ1-2, with D maybe TRBD1 (5 bases). Germline V lookup: CDR1 MNHNS, CDR2 SASEGT. The CDR3 extends over 14 amino acids. Trimming removed 0 bases from V and 5 bases from J, with 10 bases in between. CDR3 DNA sequence: TGTGCCAGCAGTGAAGCTTCAGGGAGATATGGCTACACCTTC. This translates into CASSEASGRYGYTF.

This chain links TRBV2 with TRBJ2-2; D unresolved. CDR3 length: 13 residues. V lost 1 base and J lost 4, with 4 bases in between. The germline CDR1 and CDR2 sequences are SNHLY and FYNNEI. CDR3 amino acids: CASSEVFTGELFF. The CDR3 nucleotides read TGTGCCAGCAGTGAAGTCTTCACCGGGGAGCTGTTTTTT.

In its sample, this clone was seen once. This chain joins TRBV12-3 or TRBV12-4 and TRBJ2-7; D is unclear. The V end lost 2 bases, the J end lost 5 bases, and 10 bases lay between the germline ends. The CDR3 totals 13 residues. The CDR3 region has the DNA TGTGCCAGCAGTTTACGAGAGTCCCACGAGCAGTACTTC. It codes for CASSLRESHEQYF.

The chain uses TRBV28 and TRBJ1-2; no definite D call. Germline-derived CDR1 and CDR2 are MDHEN and SYDVKM. The CDR3 is made up of 13 amino acids. The V gene lost 1 base and the J gene lost 4 bases, with 7 bases spanning the gap. The CDR3 loop reads CASSLYPPYGYTF. The CDR3 DNA reads as TGTGCCAGCAGTTTATACCCCCCCTATGGCTACACCTTC.

The count of this clone is one. The rearrangement joins TRBV27 to TRBJ1-6; the D is unclear. Trimming left V 2 bases short and J 5 bases short, with 7 bases between. There are 14 residues in the CDR3. Germline loops: CDR1 MNHEY, CDR2 SMNVEV (reference sequence). The CDR3 region is CASSLPLNNSPLHF. The CDR3 DNA is TGTGCCAGCAGTTTACCACTGAATAATTCACCCCTCCACTTT.

In its sample, this clone was seen once. The chain recombines TRBV3-1 (or the pseudogene TRBV3-2) with TRBJ2-1, with 9 bases lining up with TRBD2. This CDR3 comprises 16 residues. CDR1 is LGHDT and CDR2 is YNNKEL in the germline V gene (reference sequence). The V gene end was trimmed by 6 bases and the J gene end by 2 bases; junction bases not matched to a gene: 8. The CDR3 loop reads CASSPGLATTYNEQFF. DNA of the CDR3: TGTGCCAGCAGTCCCGGACTAGCGACGACCTACAATGAGCAGTTCTTC.

On this clone: The germline gene is not matched at one end of the junction; a read error may be the cause. This chain joins TRBV7-7 and TRBJ2-1; no firm D call. The germline CDR1 and CDR2 sequences are SSHAT and FNYEAQ (reference sequence). The CDR3 loop spans 15 amino acids. In DNA form, the CDR3 reads TGTGCTAGCAGCCCCTTATTTAGCTCCTACAATGAGCAGTTCTTC. The encoded protein is CASSPLFSSYNEQFF.

The genes are TRBV5-4 and TRBJ1-2; 7 nucleotides line up with TRBD1. Germline V gene data show CDR1 as SGHNT and CDR2 as YYREEE (reference sequence). The CDR3 consists of 14 residues. V shed 1 base, J shed 7 bases, and the junction held 7 bases outside the gene matches. The CDR3 region has the DNA TGTGCCAGCAGCTTGAACACAGGGGACCGTGGCTACACCTTC. Protein sequence: CASSLNTGDRGYTF.

The chain carries TRBV30 and TRBJ2-5; weak D call: TRBD2 (6 bases). The germline gives CDR1 GTSNPN, CDR2 SVGIG (reference sequence). The length of the CDR3 is 14 residues. Between the trimmed V and J ends, which lost 2 bases and 5 bases, there was a span of 15 bases. CDR3 in DNA: TGTGCCTGGAGTACCGGGACTCTGGTGGAGACCCAGTACTTC. Translation: CAWSTGTLVETQYF. The whole variable domain, filled in from reference TRBV30 and TRBJ2-5, reads SQTIHQWPATLVQPVGSPLSLECTVEGTSNPNLYWYRQAAGRGLQLLFYSVGIGQISSEVPQNLSASRPQDRQFILSSKKLLLSDSGFYLCAWSTGTLVETQYFGPGTRLLVL.

This chain connects TRBV19 to TRBJ1-6, with 9 bases lining up with TRBD1. CDR3 length: 14 amino acids. With 5 bases clipped from V and 10 bases from J, the junction kept 6 bases outside the gene matches. The germline V gene has CDR1 LNHDA and CDR2 SQIVND (reference sequence). The CDR3 here is CASSLGQGGSPLHF. The CDR3 region has the DNA TGTGCCAGTAGTCTGGGACAGGGTGGCTCACCCCTCCACTTT.

The chain carries TRBV15 and TRBJ2-4; D unresolved. The CDR3 totals 15 residues. V dropped 5 bases and J dropped 1 base, with 12 bases sitting between them. Germline-derived CDR1 and CDR2 are LNHNV and YYDKDF (reference sequence). The CDR3, as DNA: TGTGCCACCAGCGCGCGAACTTGGGCCAAAAACATTCAGTACTTC. Translating gives CATSARTWAKNIQYF.